These 29 T cell receptor beta chains originate from one sample sequenced in a study of identical twins. One entry per CDR3 protein results from TCRdb running MiXCR on the 5' RACE reads. The profile shows some 240,000 distinct CDR3 sequences, roughly 8.7% of them singletons. These data were likewise used in another study, on yellow fever vaccine responses in identical twins.

The sequenced sample consisted of CD8+ T cells sorted from blood. All receptors derive from a woman younger than 30 in good health.

The chain couples TRBV27 to TRBJ2-3; D gene ambiguous. This CDR3 region has 15 residues. The V gene's germline CDR1 is MNHEY and CDR2 SMNVEV (reference sequence). V lost 5 bases, J lost 1 base, and 13 bases lay in between. This chain's CDR3 is CASSPQWVGTDTQYF. The CDR3 region has the DNA TGTGCCAGCAGTCCACAATGGGTAGGCACAGATACGCAGTATTTT.

V usage is TRBV6-1 and J usage is TRBJ2-5; D is uncertain. The V and J ends lost 3 bases and 0 bases respectively, with 11 bases between them. The CDR3 sequence is 15 residues long. CDR1 MNHNS and CDR2 SASEGT come from the germline V gene. The CDR3: CASSEWLGYQETQYF. The CDR3 region has the DNA TGTGCCAGCAGTGAGTGGCTCGGGTACCAAGAGACCCAGTACTTC.

This clonotype was counted only a few times. The chain employs TRBV10-3 and TRBJ2-1; 10 nucleotides line up with TRBD2. CDR3 length: 16 residues. J was trimmed by 7 bases and V by 0 bases; bases with no gene match: 6. Germline V gives CDR1 ENHRY, CDR2 SYGVKD. This CDR3 reads CAISESKSGRVNEQFF. The CDR3, as DNA: TGTGCCATCAGTGAGTCGAAGAGCGGGAGGGTTAATGAGCAGTTCTTC.

The CDR3 nucleotides are TGTGCCAGCAGCCCGCCCCTAGGGGGGCGCCTCAATGAGCAGTTCTTC. This codes for CASSPPLGGRLNEQFF. This sequence joins TRBV7-9 and TRBJ2-1; either TRBD1 or TRBD2 may supply D (6 bases each). CDR3 length equals 16 residues. Germline CDR1 is SEHNR and CDR2 is FQNEAQ (reference sequence). V was pared by 5 bases and J by 6 bases, with 20 bases between.

In its sample, this clonotype was seen a few times. The chain is built from TRBV5-4 and TRBJ2-1; TRBD2 aligns across 12 bases. The CDR3 loop spans 15 amino acids. The junction had 3 bases not matched to a gene; V was cut back by 3 bases and J by 5 bases. Looked up from germline, CDR1 is SGHNT and CDR2 is YYREEE (reference sequence). The CDR3 DNA reads as TGTGCCAGCAGCTACCTAGCGGGGGGGCACAATGAGCAGTTCTTC. Translated, it gives CASSYLAGGHNEQFF.

This clonotype has ten or more counts. The V gene is TRBV6-5, the J gene TRBJ2-2; D uncertain. V was pared by 0 bases and J by 1 base, with 3 bases between. The CDR3 loop spans 14 amino acids. CDR1 and CDR2 (germline): MNHEY, SVGAGI. CDR3 amino acids: CASSYSGNTGELFF. CDR3 nucleotide sequence: TGTGCCAGCAGTTACTCGGGGAACACCGGGGAGCTGTTTTTT.

This clonotype was detected many times. V is TRBV4-3 and J is TRBJ2-7, with D unclear. CDR3 length: 14 amino acids. V lost 0 bases, J lost 2 bases, and 8 bases lay in between. Looked up from germline, CDR1 is LGHNA and CDR2 is YSLEER. The CDR3 here is CASSQDTEAYEQYF. CDR3 sequence (DNA): TGCGCCAGCAGCCAAGACACAGAAGCCTACGAGCAGTACTTC.

This clonotype was observed many times. The chain uses TRBV7-6 and TRBJ2-7; D gene ambiguous. The CDR3 runs 12 residues. Trimming cost V 5 bases and J 7 bases, with 12 bases left between them. Germline V gene lookup returns CDR1 SGHVS and CDR2 FNYEAQ. This CDR3 is CASSQPGVEQYF. Here the CDR3 DNA reads TGTGCCAGCAGCCAACCGGGTGTAGAGCAGTACTTC.

Comments on this clonotype: The germline gene is not matched at one end of the junction; a read error may be the cause. This chain uses TRBV7-7 with TRBJ1-1; D uncertain. Germline V gene lookup returns CDR1 SSHAT and CDR2 FNYEAQ (reference sequence). The CDR3 is 16 amino acids. CDR3 residues: CASSLVGRRMNTEAFF. In nucleotides, the CDR3 is TGTGCTAGCAGCTTAGTAGGACGGAGGATGAACACTGAAGCTTTCTTT.

This clonotype came up a few times. The J gene is TRBJ2-5, the V gene TRBV4-1, with TRBD2 matching over 13 bases. V lost 1 base and J lost 4; bases outside the gene matches: 9. Germline lookup yields CDR1 MGHRA and CDR2 YSYEKL. The length of the CDR3 is 18 residues. The chain's CDR3 is CASSQVGLAGDSGETQYF. DNA of the CDR3: TGCGCCAGCAGCCAAGTCGGACTAGCGGGAGATAGCGGAGAGACCCAGTACTTC.

This clonotype has more than one count but fewer than ten. The V call is TRBV5-6, the J call TRBJ1-2, with TRBD1 identical over 7 bases. In germline, CDR1 is SGHDT, CDR2 YYEEEE. J lost 8 bases, V lost 4 bases, and 8 bases had no gene match. The CDR3 totals 13 residues. CDR3 DNA sequence: TGTGCCAGCAGCCGAACGACAGGGAGAGGCTACACCTTC. The encoded protein is CASSRTTGRGYTF.

This clonotype showed up just a few times. The V gene is TRBV5-1, the J gene TRBJ1-4; D remains ambiguous. The V gene's germline CDR1 is SGHRS and CDR2 YFSETQ. This CDR3 spans 17 amino acids. With 4 bases removed from V and 2 bases from J, the gap between germline ends came to 18 bases. The CDR3 is CASSPRGIPDTNEKLFF. The CDR3, as DNA: TGCGCCAGCAGCCCCCGGGGAATTCCGGATACTAATGAAAAACTGTTTTTT.

This clonotype was counted a few times. The chain joins TRBV27 to TRBJ1-5, with TRBD1 identical over 7 bases. Unmatched junction bases numbered 9, after V lost 5 bases and J lost 5 bases. This CDR3 region has 15 residues. Germline CDR1 reads MNHEY; CDR2 reads SMNVEV (reference sequence). CDR3 in amino acids: CASSPRTGIDQPQHF. The CDR3 coding sequence is TGTGCCAGCAGTCCCAGGACAGGTATCGATCAGCCCCAGCATTTT.

This chain connects TRBV12-3 or TRBV12-4 to TRBJ1-2; unclear D gene. The CDR3 has 12 residues. V gave up 5 bases and J gave up 8 bases, with 12 bases separating them. The CDR3 DNA reads as TGTGCCAGCAGTAGAGACGCAGCCGGCTACACCTTC. It is translated as CASSRDAAGYTF.

This clonotype has a count of ten or more. V gene TRBV29-1 combines with J gene TRBJ2-7; tentative D call: TRBD2 (5 bases). Per the germline V gene, CDR1 is SQVTM and CDR2 is ANQGSEA. The germline V and J ends were trimmed by 5 bases and 2 bases, with 10 bases remaining between them. The CDR3 consists of 12 residues. Here the CDR3 DNA reads TGCAGCGTTCGGGAATCCCCCTACGAGCAGTACTTC. Translated, it gives CSVRESPYEQYF.

This clonotype was seen repeatedly, ten times or more. The gene calls are TRBV20-1 and TRBJ2-1, with D maybe TRBD2 (7 bases). V was pared by 7 bases and J by 3 bases, with 28 bases between. The CDR3 runs to 18 residues. Germline assignment: CDR1 DFQATT and CDR2 SNEGSKA (reference sequence). The CDR3 DNA reads as TGCAGTGTCCACCGGGGGGCGAGGGTTTGGCGGGGCTACAATGAGCAGTTCTTC. Its protein product is CSVHRGARVWRGYNEQFF.

This clonotype was recorded a few times. The V gene is TRBV5-5, the J gene TRBJ2-1; TRBD2 is a possible D gene (5 bases). Trimming left V 0 bases short and J 8 bases short, with 18 bases between. The CDR3 is 16 residues long. Per germline, CDR1 SGHKS and CDR2 YYEKEE (reference sequence). The CDR3: CASSLAWLAVMDEQFF. The CDR3 nucleotides read TGTGCCAGCAGCTTGGCTTGGCTAGCCGTCATGGATGAGCAGTTCTTC.

CDR3 DNA sequence: TGTGCCAGCAGAGAATACGAACAGGGCAATCAGCCCCAGCATTTT. This sequence encodes CASREYEQGNQPQHF. The chain links TRBV6-1 to TRBJ1-5; possibly TRBD1 for D (5 bases). The CDR3 has 15 residues. Germline V lookup: CDR1 MNHNS, CDR2 SASEGT. Trimming shortened V by 6 bases and J by 2 bases, and 14 bases separated the two germline ends.

V and J are TRBV20-1 and TRBJ2-1, with D possibly TRBD1 on 6 matching bases. Germline loops: CDR1 DFQATT, CDR2 SNEGSKA (reference sequence). With 3 bases removed from V and 8 bases from J, the gap between germline ends came to 17 bases. The CDR3 has 14 amino acids. The CDR3 DNA is TGCAGTGCTAGGGGGACAATACCGGATGATGAGCAGTTCTTC. It codes for CSARGTIPDDEQFF.

The sample holds a few counts of this clonotype. This chain uses TRBV5-1 with TRBJ2-1; 7 nucleotides match TRBD2. The germline V gene has CDR1 SGHRS and CDR2 YFSETQ. The CDR3 spans 19 residues. The V and J ends lost 3 bases and 2 bases, in that order; junction bases with no gene match: 17. The CDR3 region has the DNA TGCGCCAGCAGCTCAACCCTGACTAGCCCAGGGAGAGCCTACAATGAGCAGTTCTTC. It encodes CASSSTLTSPGRAYNEQFF.

The sample holds a few counts of this clonotype. The V and J genes are TRBV10-3 and TRBJ2-7; 12 positions match TRBD2. V dropped 7 bases and J dropped 4; count of bases not matched to a gene: 8. This CDR3 is built from 15 residues. The V gene's germline CDR1 is ENHRY and CDR2 SYGVKD. CDR3 region: CAITPGTSGSYEQYF. The CDR3 region has the DNA TGTGCCATCACGCCCGGGACTAGCGGGTCATACGAGCAGTACTTC.

The chain is built from TRBV13 and TRBJ2-4, with 11 bases fitting TRBD1. This CDR3 contains 21 residues. V gave up 5 bases and J gave up 0 bases; unmatched junction bases: 18. Germline V CDR1 and CDR2: PRHDT, FYEKMQ (reference sequence). This chain's CDR3 is CASSLEGPGTGGSLAKNIQYF. CDR3 nucleotide sequence: TGTGCCAGCAGCCTTGAGGGACCCGGGACAGGGGGATCCTTAGCCAAAAACATTCAGTACTTC.

This clonotype was counted at least ten times. CDR3 in DNA: TGCAGCGTTGAAATCGTTGGTCCGAACTATGGCTACACCTTC. It codes for CSVEIVGPNYGYTF. The rearrangement links TRBV29-1 to TRBJ1-2, with unresolved D. Germline V gene sequence: CDR1 SQVTM, CDR2 ANQGSEA. This CDR3 region has 14 residues. The V end was cut by 2 bases, the J end by 2 bases, with 12 bases between.

This chain joins TRBV3-1 and TRBJ2-7; perhaps TRBD2 as D (5 bases). V lost 1 base to trimming and J lost 0 bases, with 10 bases between them. The CDR3 spans 15 residues. Germline V lookup: CDR1 LGHDT, CDR2 YNNKEL (reference sequence). The CDR3 DNA sequence: TGTGCCAGCAGCCAAGGGGAGAGGAGCTCCTACGAGCAGTACTTC. It specifies CASSQGERSSYEQYF.

This clonotype was detected only a few times. The rearrangement uses TRBV5-6 and TRBJ2-7; D gene unclear. Germline CDR1 SGHDT, CDR2 YYEEEE. V was pared by 5 bases and J by 2 bases, with 14 bases between. This CDR3 is 14 amino acids long. The CDR3 region is CASRYRVGTYEQYF. CDR3 sequence (DNA): TGTGCCAGCAGGTATCGGGTCGGCACCTACGAGCAGTACTTC.

This clonotype was seen many times. This chain joins TRBV12-3 or TRBV12-4 and TRBJ2-7; maybe TRBD1 (6 bases). V lost 10 bases and J lost 7, with 17 bases in between. CDR3 length: 12 amino acids. The CDR3 DNA is TGTGCCACACGAGGGGGAGCCGGGGAGCAGTACTTC. Its protein is CATRGGAGEQYF.

This clonotype was detected ten times or more. The rearrangement uses TRBV11-1 and TRBJ2-1, with TRBD2 matching 12 bases. Germline assignment: CDR1 SGHAT and CDR2 FQDESV (reference sequence). CDR3 size: 18 residues. Trimming took 0 bases from V and 2 from J; bases not matched to a gene: 5. Written as DNA, the CDR3 is TGTGCCAGCAGCTTAGCCAATAGACTAGCGGGAGCCTACAATGAGCAGTTCTTC. It codes for CASSLANRLAGAYNEQFF.

This chain uses TRBV5-1 with TRBJ2-7; unclear D gene. V lost 2 bases to trimming and J lost 3 bases, with 12 bases between them. From germline, CDR1 is SGHRS and CDR2 YFSETQ. The CDR3 consists of 14 residues. The CDR3 nucleotides read TGCGCCAGCAGCTTTGAAAATTGGGTCTACGAGCAGTACTTC. Translating gives CASSFENWVYEQYF.

J is TRBJ2-7 and V is TRBV20-1; maybe TRBD1 (5 bases). This CDR3 has 15 amino acids. CDR1 and CDR2 from the germline V gene are DFQATT and SNEGSKA (reference sequence). V shed 0 bases and J shed 2 bases, with 14 bases lying between them. DNA of the CDR3: TGCAGTGCTAGAGACGATGACAGCTTAACCTACGAGCAGTACTTC. Protein sequence: CSARDDDSLTYEQYF.